This T cell receptor (beta chain) derives from a study of tumor-infiltrating lymphocytes in localized non-small cell lung cancer. About the research overall: Tumor tissue and non-adjacent uninvolved lung came from each patient.

Points from the study as a whole: Each assay used a separate piece of the same tissue. Higher tumor T cell infiltration than in uninvolved lung was supported by TCRbeta sequencing.

Assay: immunoSEQ multiplex PCR; the TCRdb copy retains only in-frame clones and omits some. This table holds about 12,000 clones, 76% found once. About this clone itself: Its specificity is not known.

Sequences were obtained from uninvolved lung tissue not adjacent to the tumor. This TCR was sampled from a human donor with non-small cell lung cancer.

The CDR3, as DNA: TGTGCCAGCAGCCCCCAGACAGCATCCTACAATGAGCAGTTCTTC. Translating it yields CASSPQTASYNEQFF. The gene calls are TRBV6-5 and TRBJ2-1; perhaps TRBD1 as D (5 bases). Deletions cut 6 bases from V and 1 base from J, with 13 bases between. The germline V gene encodes CDR1 MNHEY and CDR2 SVGAGI. There are 15 residues in the CDR3.